Below are 23 T cell receptor beta chains sequenced from a single sample in a study of blood T cell repertoires in COVID-19. The method was immunoSEQ multiplex PCR; TCRdb's version includes in-frame clones alone and lacks a portion of them. The sample consists of about 46,000 clones, 80% to 90% of them appearing once. Sequences were obtained from peripheral blood. These receptor sequences come from a middle-aged man with acute or convalescent COVID-19.

The chain carries TRBV3-1 (or the pseudogene TRBV3-2) and TRBJ1-3; 7 bases map to TRBD1. Per the germline V gene, CDR1 is LGHDT and CDR2 is YNNKEL (reference sequence). The CDR3 contains 16 residues. The V and J ends lost 4 bases and 0 bases, in that order; junction bases with no gene match: 6. CDR3 region: CASSPLRGTSGNTIYF. CDR3 DNA sequence: TGTGCCAGCAGCCCCCTCAGGGGGACCTCTGGAAACACCATATATTTT.

The chain couples TRBV6-5 to TRBJ2-2, with 11 bases fitting TRBD2. The V gene's germline CDR1 is MNHEY and CDR2 SVGAGI. There are 15 residues in the CDR3. V shed 5 bases and J 5 bases; nucleotides not matched to a gene: 4. The CDR3 bases are TGTGCCAGCAGTACATTAGCGGGGGGGACCGGGGAGCTGTTTTTT. This encodes CASSTLAGGTGELFF.

The V and J genes are TRBV19 and TRBJ1-1, with 7 nucleotides matching TRBD1. J was trimmed by 3 bases and V by 9 bases; bases with no gene match: 10. Germline V lookup: CDR1 LNHDA, CDR2 SQIVND (reference sequence). The CDR3 contains 14 residues. CDR3 sequence: CASTTIQGYTEAFF. CDR3 nucleotide sequence: TGTGCCAGCACGACCATACAGGGGTACACTGAAGCTTTCTTT.

This chain connects TRBV6-5 to TRBJ1-4, with D unclear. CDR1 is MNHEY, CDR2 SVGAGI, per germline. V shed 11 bases and J shed 8 bases, with 18 bases lying between them. The CDR3 loop spans 13 amino acids. The DNA for the CDR3 is TGTGCCGGAACCCGAGCGCACGGCGAAAAACTGTTTTTT. This gives the protein CAGTRAHGEKLFF.

This chain uses TRBV20-1 with TRBJ2-5; the D gene is possibly TRBD2 (6 bases). The V end was cut by 3 bases, the J end by 5 bases, with 16 bases between. Germline lookup yields CDR1 DFQATT and CDR2 SNEGSKA (reference sequence). The CDR3 covers 14 residues. This chain's CDR3 is CSASEGGREETQYF. Written as DNA, the CDR3 is TGCAGTGCTAGTGAAGGAGGCCGGGAGGAGACCCAGTACTTC.

CDR3 region: CASSVDLAGWTDTQYF. The CDR3 coding sequence is TGTGCCAGCAGCGTCGATTTAGCGGGATGGACAGATACGCAGTATTTT. The chain couples TRBV9 to TRBJ2-3; 8 bases are shared with TRBD2. The CDR3 is made up of 16 amino acids. After removal of 2 bases from V and 3 bases from J, the junction contained 8 bases not matched to a gene. CDR1 is SGDLS, CDR2 YYNGEE, per germline.

The chain recombines TRBV5-1 with TRBJ1-1, with TRBD1 as a possible D gene (5 bases). The CDR3 covers 14 residues. V lost 0 bases and J lost 6, with 12 bases in between. Per the germline V gene, CDR1 is SGHRS and CDR2 is YFSETQ. Written as DNA, the CDR3 is TGCGCCAGCAGCTTGGTCTGGGGGGGAGCTGAAGCTTTCTTT. Protein product: CASSLVWGGAEAFF.

The chain has TRBV5-1 and TRBJ1-1; D remains unclear. Germline V gene lookup returns CDR1 SGHRS and CDR2 YFSETQ. The CDR3 is 15 residues long. Trimming pared 6 bases from V and 0 bases from J, leaving 15 bases between. The CDR3 loop reads CASTPGGQLNTEAFF. Written as DNA, the CDR3 is TGCGCCAGCACCCCGGGAGGGCAGTTGAACACTGAAGCTTTCTTT. The complete variable domain, with remaining parts taken from reference TRBV5-1 and TRBJ1-1, reads KAGVTQTPRYLIKTRGQQVTLSCSPISGHRSVSWYQQTPGQGLQFLFEYFSETQRNKGNFPGRFSGRQFSNSRSEMNVSTLELGDSALYLCASTPGGQLNTEAFFGQGTRLTVV.

J is TRBJ1-1 and V is TRBV2; a possible D gene is TRBD1 (5 bases). Trimming took off 3 bases at V and 0 bases at J, with 11 bases between the two ends. Germline CDR1 SNHLY, CDR2 FYNNEI. This CDR3 region has 15 residues. The CDR3 region has the DNA TGTGCCAGCAGTGACCAGGGTGGGGTGAACACTGAAGCTTTCTTT. Protein: CASSDQGGVNTEAFF.

The chain couples TRBV24-1 to TRBJ2-3, with 10 bases matching TRBD2. Trimming removed 3 bases from V and 0 bases from J; junction bases left unmatched: 2. From germline, CDR1 is KGHDR and CDR2 SFDVKD. The CDR3 loop spans 16 amino acids. CDR3: CATSDRLAGSTDTQYF. Here the CDR3 DNA reads TGTGCCACCAGTGATCGACTAGCGGGTAGCACAGATACGCAGTATTTT.

The V call is TRBV28, the J call TRBJ1-5; TRBD1 agrees at 7 bases. V shed 5 bases and J 2 bases; nucleotides not matched to a gene: 15. The CDR3 covers 18 residues. The germline CDR1 and CDR2 sequences are MDHEN and SYDVKM. The CDR3 DNA reads TGTGCCAGCAGTCATACAGGGGTAGTCAGAGTCGGCAATCAGCCCCAGCATTTT. This translates into CASSHTGVVRVGNQPQHF.

Only one count was recorded for this clone. CDR3 bases: TGTGCCACCAGTGATATAGCGGGTAACTACAATGAGCAGTTCTTC. It encodes CATSDIAGNYNEQFF. V and J are TRBV24-1 and TRBJ2-1, with 7 bases aligning to TRBD2. V was clipped by 3 bases and J by 3 bases; unmatched bases: 4. Per the germline V gene, CDR1 is KGHDR and CDR2 is SFDVKD. This CDR3 has 15 amino acids.

CDR3 loop: CASSQAGAVNTEAFF. The DNA of the CDR3 is TGTGCCAGCAGCCAAGCAGGGGCGGTGAACACTGAAGCTTTCTTT. The chain joins TRBV3-1 (or the pseudogene TRBV3-2) to TRBJ1-1; D is possibly TRBD1 (6 bases). Per germline, CDR1 LGHDT and CDR2 YNNKEL (reference sequence). CDR3 size: 15 residues. Trimming cost V 1 base and J 0 bases, with 9 bases left between them.

V is TRBV24-1 and J is TRBJ1-6; D is unresolved. CDR1 is KGHDR, CDR2 SFDVKD, per germline. The CDR3 has 15 residues. Trimming pared 7 bases from V and 7 bases from J, leaving 16 bases between. The CDR3 DNA reads as TGTGCCACCAGGCTGGGCGGGTTCGAAAATTCACCCCTCCACTTT. This gives the protein CATRLGGFENSPLHF.

The J gene is TRBJ2-7, the V gene TRBV9; 9 positions match TRBD1. V shed 4 bases, J shed 1 base, and the junction held 12 bases outside the gene matches. The CDR3 length is 17 residues. Germline V gene sequence: CDR1 SGDLS, CDR2 YYNGEE. The CDR3 DNA reads TGTGCCAGCAGCTCCTTCCCCCCGGGACAGGGTTCCTACGAGCAGTACTTC. Encoded protein: CASSSFPPGQGSYEQYF. Full variable domain (rest looked up from reference TRBV9 and TRBJ2-7): DSGVTQTPKHLITATGQRVTLRCSPRSGDLSVYWYQQSLDQGLQFLIQYYNGEERAKGNILERFSAQQFPDLHSELNLSSLELGDSALYFCASSSFPPGQGSYEQYFGPGTRLTVT.

The chain joins TRBV24-1 to TRBJ1-5, with D possibly being TRBD1 (5 bases). V dropped 4 bases and J dropped 5 bases, with 14 bases sitting between them. CDR1 KGHDR and CDR2 SFDVKD come from the germline V gene. CDR3 length equals 15 residues. For the CDR3, the DNA is TGTGCCACCAGTGAGGCCGGGACTGGAGATCAGCCCCAGCATTTT. Amino acid sequence: CATSEAGTGDQPQHF.

J is TRBJ2-1 and V is TRBV5-1; unclear D gene. The CDR3 is 13 residues long. V was cut by 2 bases and J by 8 bases, with 11 bases left in between. CDR1 is SGHRS, CDR2 YFSETQ, per germline. This CDR3 reads CASSFPPADEQFF. CDR3 DNA: TGCGCCAGCAGCTTCCCCCCCGCGGATGAGCAGTTCTTC.

The chain combines TRBV5-1 with TRBJ1-2; no clear D. In germline, CDR1 is SGHRS, CDR2 YFSETQ. There are 14 residues in the CDR3. V was clipped by 0 bases and J by 3 bases, with 9 bases between them. The CDR3 spells CASSLDFQDYGYTF. CDR3 nucleotides: TGCGCCAGCAGCTTGGACTTCCAGGACTATGGCTACACCTTC. The variable domain in full, completed from reference TRBV5-1 and TRBJ1-2, reads KAGVTQTPRYLIKTRGQQVTLSCSPISGHRSVSWYQQTPGQGLQFLFEYFSETQRNKGNFPGRFSGRQFSNSRSEMNVSTLELGDSALYLCASSLDFQDYGYTFGSGTRLTVV.

CDR3 bases: TGTGCCAGTAGTATGATTTTCTCATGGCAGGCAAACTATGGCTACACCTTC. Translating it yields CASSMIFSWQANYGYTF. The J gene is TRBJ1-2, the V gene TRBV19; D gene unclear. The V gene lost 3 bases and the J gene lost 2 bases, with 19 bases spanning the gap. CDR1 and CDR2 from the germline V gene are LNHDA and SQIVND (reference sequence). The CDR3 has 17 residues.

V gene TRBV28 combines with J gene TRBJ1-4; no reliable D call. The CDR3 sequence is 13 residues long. Germline CDR1 is MDHEN and CDR2 is SYDVKM. The germline V and J ends were trimmed by 6 bases and 8 bases, with 13 bases remaining between them. CDR3 coding DNA: TGTGCCAGCAGGGTTTTTTTAAGCGAAAAACTGTTTTTT. It encodes CASRVFLSEKLFF.

This clone was seen only a few times. The chain is built from TRBV5-1 and TRBJ2-1, with 15 bases aligning to TRBD2. With V trimmed by 4 bases and J by 7 bases, 9 bases remained unmatched. Germline V gives CDR1 SGHRS, CDR2 YFSETQ. The CDR3 extends over 17 amino acids. CDR3 loop: CASSDRPGLAGGNEQFF. The CDR3 DNA sequence: TGCGCCAGCAGCGACAGACCGGGACTAGCGGGAGGAAATGAGCAGTTCTTC.

CDR3 nucleotide sequence: TGCGCCAGCAGCTTAATAACAGGGACCGGGGAGCTGTTTTTT. Protein product: CASSLITGTGELFF. The chain carries TRBV5-1 and TRBJ2-2, with D perhaps matching TRBD1 (6 bases). The CDR3 loop spans 14 amino acids. The germline V gene has CDR1 SGHRS and CDR2 YFSETQ. Trimming pared 2 bases from V and 5 bases from J, leaving 10 bases between.

This clone showed up just once. CDR3 sequence reads: CASSYTEGLGFDSPLHF. The CDR3, as DNA: TGTGCCAGCAGTTACACTGAGGGATTGGGATTCGATTCACCCCTCCACTTT. V and J are TRBV6-2 or TRBV6-3 and TRBJ1-6; no firm D call. The ends were cut back, 2 bases at V and 8 bases at J, with 19 bases in the middle. CDR1 and CDR2 from the germline V gene are MNHEY and SVGEGT. This CDR3 is 17 amino acids long.